This T cell receptor beta chain originates from a study of CD8+ T cells in alopecia areata listed by TCRdb under 2018. Broadly, across the study: The treated patients, all with moderate-to-severe alopecia areata, were enrolled in an open-label pilot trial of oral tofacitinib given at 5 to 10 mg twice daily. On the human side, TCRbeta sequencing was run on scalp tissue and on sorted CD4+ and CD8+ peripheral blood T cells from healthy controls and from alopecia areata patients with either patchy or totalis/universalis disease. To study T cell clonal expansion in alopecia areata, the researchers applied high-throughput TCRbeta sequencing to both the C3H/HeJ mouse model and human patients. In treated patients, disease severity was measured using the SALT score, which gives the percentage of scalp surface area affected. Scalp clonality was compared among normal scalp (n=4), patchy alopecia areata scalp (n=8), and alopecia totalis/universalis scalp (n=8). Amplification of TCRbeta CDR3 regions was done by immunoSEQ multiplex PCR using 35 Vbeta forward primers and 13 Jbeta reverse primers. RNA was obtained with the PAXgene miRNA kit for fixed scalp, the miRNeasy kit for PBMCs, and the RNeasy kit for mouse skin. Biopsies were taken from tofacitinib-treated patients at baseline and again at 4 and 24 weeks into treatment, and several of those patients also had a later scalp biopsy. Tofacitinib was given for 6 to 18 months, followed by 6 months of follow-up off drug to assess delayed response and recurrence. General study outcomes and caveats: TCR sequences shared between patients were less clear than in mice, possibly partly because of HLA diversity in the patient population. With tofacitinib, both scalp clonality and the number of expanded CD8+ clones among the top 100 scalp clones went down significantly. Higher clonality and more expanded CD8+ clones were observed in lesional scalp than in normal scalp, particularly in alopecia totalis/universalis, a finding suggestive of antigenic drive. Scalp TCR repertoire analysis is complicated because resident alphabeta T cells in normal human skin are also sequenced, whereas mouse skin is dominated by gammadelta T cells. Because the treated cohort was small and included a single nonresponder, larger studies are needed to assess links between baseline CD8+ expansion and response. Many expanded lesional clones were found to persist in scalp and blood during tofacitinib treatment, and relapse after treatment cessation may be partly explained by this persistence.

The time point label on this specimen signifies: roughly 26 weeks on oral tofacitinib. The intended sense of this specimen's treatment or condition label: oral pan-JAK inhibitor, 5-10 mg twice daily. Lesional scalp punch biopsies and peripheral blood were obtained from alopecia areata patients. PBMCs were separated by density centrifugation and stained for CD3, CD4 and CD8, after which CD4+ and CD8+ T cells were sorted on a FACSAria. Of note for this clone: What this receptor recognizes is not known. Per-base qualities were not stored, and no clone one base away is much larger.

Libraries were built with the immunoSEQ multiplex PCR assay. RNA was extracted from all samples and reverse transcribed into cDNA, which served as template for TCR sequencing. SuperScript III was used for first-strand cDNA synthesis, primed with a 2:1 mix of oligo-dT and random hexamers. A synthetic immune receptor repertoire was used to assess amplification bias, and residual bias was removed computationally. The source study handled its data this way. After raw reads were preprocessed to remove errors, the CDR3 was defined following IMGT conventions as running from the conserved cysteine to phenylalanine. To get clonality, Shannon entropy was normalized by log2 of the number of productive unique TCRs and the result was subtracted from 1. Whether scalp clones were CD4 or CD8 was inferred by matching scalp TCRbeta sequences against CD4 and CD8 repertoires sorted from blood. TCRdb re-hosts the immuneACCESS table, in-frame sequences only. Its copies lack some clones; in the studies checked, an unresolved V gene accounts for under half of them, and the cause for the rest is not known. That table is the source of V, J and clone size, and D and trimming were worked out from the DNA. Across this sample there are 180,000 or so clones, with roughly 64% seen only once. The ten largest clones capture 5% to 6% of the sample.

This TCR came from a human donor with alopecia areata. Sequenced here: CD4+ T cells sorted from blood, sampled at week 24, from a patient treated with tofacitinib.

The DNA sequence follows: TGTGCCAGCAGCCTTTTTGGCAATGAGCAGTTCTTC. Translated, this is CASSLFGNEQFF. This sequence uses TRBV14 and TRBJ2-1, with the identity of the D gene unclear. V was cut back by 4 bases and J by 6 bases, leaving a gap of 7 bases between them. For CDR1 and CDR2, the germline V gene lists SGHDN and FVKESK. The CDR3 goes from the cysteine to the phenylalanine over 12 residues. Only the CDR3 part of the read is kept: 36 bases, read in frame from the first base.